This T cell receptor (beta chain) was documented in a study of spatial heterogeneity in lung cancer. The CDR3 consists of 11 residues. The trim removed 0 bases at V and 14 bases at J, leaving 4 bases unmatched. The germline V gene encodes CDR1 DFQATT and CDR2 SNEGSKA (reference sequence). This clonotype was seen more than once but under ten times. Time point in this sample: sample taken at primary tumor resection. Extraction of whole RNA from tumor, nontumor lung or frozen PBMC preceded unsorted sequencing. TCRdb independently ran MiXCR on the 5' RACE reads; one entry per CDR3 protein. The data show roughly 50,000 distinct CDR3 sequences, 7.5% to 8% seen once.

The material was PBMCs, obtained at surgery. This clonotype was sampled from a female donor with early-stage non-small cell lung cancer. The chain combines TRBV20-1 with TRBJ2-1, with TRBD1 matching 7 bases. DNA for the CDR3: TGCAGTGCTAGAGATGAAGGGGGCGAGTTCTTC. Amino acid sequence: CSARDEGGEFF.